This is a list of T cell receptor beta chains from one sample in a study of T cell changes during pregnancy in multiple sclerosis. TCRdb keeps only in-frame clones here, not all; method: immunoSEQ multiplex PCR. The sample includes about 50,000 clones, approximately 92% of them seen just once. The specimen was CD8+ T cells from peripheral blood mononuclear cells, collected after pregnancy. The receptors derive from a female donor with multiple sclerosis, enrolled in a pregnancy study. Each CDR3 is given with its conserved first and last residue.

>TRBJ2-5|TRBV7-3
CASSPSGGTQETQYF
>TRBJ2-7|TRBV14
CASSSRGDYEQYF
>TRBJ2-1|TRBV6-1
CASSEGRDRSYNEQFF
>TRBJ1-2|TRBV27
CASSPFYAGYGYTF
>TRBJ1-1|TRBV30
CAWSGARGGQGLRNTEAFF
>TRBJ2-7|TRBV6-5
CASSYGGQEPYEQYF
>TRBJ1-2|TRBV19
CAISGGSIGGYTF
>TRBJ1-2|TRBV7-9
CATVPRQGNYGYTF
>TRBJ2-2|TRBV5-4
CASSSAGQVNTGELFF
>TRBJ2-3|TRBV9
CASGNAAGITDTQYF